These T cell receptor beta chains were read from a single sample in a study of blood T cell repertoires in COVID-19. Assay used: immunoSEQ multiplex PCR; TCRdb lists only in-frame clones, some missing. This sample has approximately 99,000 clones; around 90% occur once, and the top ten carry 2% to 3%. Input material: peripheral blood. These receptors all come from a human donor in a cohort sampled during active COVID-19. Both conserved end residues are trimmed from each CDR3. The size entry is marked missing in some rows and otherwise reads once, few, many or a size class.

V gene | clone size | CDR3 protein
TRBV7-3 | NA | ASSPDSQPFYEQY
TRBV5-1 | NA | ASSNFQGNYGYT
TRBV5-5 | NA | ASSYLTGSTEAF
TRBV7-9 | NA | ASSAQDRGSGAF
TRBV5-1 | NA | ASSFGQGTDTQY
TRBV13 | NA | ASSLRAPGETQY
TRBV15 | NA | ATSREVRDQPQH
TRBV28 | NA | ASSLRTGMAYEQY
TRBV6-4 | few | ASSDSSQGEQF
TRBV5-1 | NA | ASSSGTSGPEVWF
TRBV10-1 | NA | ASSEAGRDEQF
TRBV5-1 | NA | ASSLGRERRQETQY
TRBV7-9 | once | ASSFQSGTGLTDTQY
TRBV6-1 | NA | ASSERRQSEAF
TRBV10-3 | NA | AISDPSDYGYT
TRBV3-1/TRBV3-2 | NA | ASSPRLAGGLGELF
TRBV18 | NA | ASSPPGSRGSYEQY
TRBV4-1 | NA | ASSQAGRTDTQY
TRBV6-4 | NA | ASSDLPGTGELF
TRBV27 | NA | ASSSRGETGQTGELF
TRBV2 | NA | ASEQTSTDTQY
TRBV3-1/TRBV3-2 | NA | ASSHWDRVSEAF
TRBV5-6 | NA | ASSFTQGTSYNEQF
TRBV7-3 | NA | ASSLAGPAGTDTQY
TRBV6-1 | NA | ASTDLGKGEETQY
TRBV7-9 | once | ASSLGRGETQY
TRBV23-1 | NA | ASSQSGQGRSGELF
TRBV5-1 | NA | ASSLDNNYGYT
TRBV6-5 | NA | ASSNIGASNQPQH
TRBV19 | NA | ASSIVRQETQY
TRBV11-2 | NA | ASSPGGGSPLH
TRBV6-5 | NA | ASSSFTGMSDSPLH
TRBV7-8 | NA | ASSPQGAPRDTQY
TRBV7-9 | NA | ASSPWGAINYGYT
TRBV6-5 | NA | ASSYIPTTGELF